This T cell receptor beta chain was sequenced in a study of Tregs in tolerant kidney transplant recipients. General observations from the study: No direct test of biological reproducibility was done here. Findings come from small patient numbers and require larger validation.

Germline lookup yields CDR1 MNHEY and CDR2 SVGAGI. Trimming removed 5 bases from V and 5 bases from J, with 12 bases in between. This CDR3 is built from 13 residues. Comment on this clone: Its antigen is still unknown.

Repertoires were generated with immunoSEQ multiplex PCR, while TCRdb's copy carries only in-frame clones and drops some. The data hold 240,000 or so clones, with about 86% observed a single time. Thawed PBMCs were FACS-sorted into unstimulated CD4+CD25+CD127- regulatory T cells, CD4+CD25- non-regulatory cells, CD4 and CD8 cells. Sequenced material: CD4+ T cells from blood. This rearrangement joins TRBV6-5 to TRBJ2-5; a possible D gene is TRBD2 (5 bases). The TCR comes from a human donor in good health. The CDR3 region is CASSEPRGETQYF. In DNA form, the CDR3 reads TGTGCCAGCAGTGAACCAAGAGGGGAGACCCAGTACTTC.